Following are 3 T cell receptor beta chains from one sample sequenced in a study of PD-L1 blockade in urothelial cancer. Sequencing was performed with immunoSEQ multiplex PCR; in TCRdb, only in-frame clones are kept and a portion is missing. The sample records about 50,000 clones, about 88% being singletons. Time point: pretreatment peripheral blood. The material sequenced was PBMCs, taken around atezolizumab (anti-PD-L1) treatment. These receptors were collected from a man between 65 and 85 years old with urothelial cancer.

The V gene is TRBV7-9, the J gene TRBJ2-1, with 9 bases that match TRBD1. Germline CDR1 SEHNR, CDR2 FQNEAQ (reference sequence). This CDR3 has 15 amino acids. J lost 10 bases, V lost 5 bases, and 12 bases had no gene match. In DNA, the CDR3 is TGTGCCAGCAGCCTAGGGGACAGGGCCGGCGGCGAGCAGTTCTTC. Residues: CASSLGDRAGGEQFF.

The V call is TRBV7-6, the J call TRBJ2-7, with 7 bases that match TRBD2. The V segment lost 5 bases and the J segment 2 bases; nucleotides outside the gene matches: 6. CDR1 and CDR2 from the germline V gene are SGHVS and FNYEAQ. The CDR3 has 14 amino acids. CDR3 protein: CASSTGLAAYEQYF. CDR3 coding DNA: TGTGCCAGCAGCACAGGTCTAGCGGCCTACGAGCAGTACTTC. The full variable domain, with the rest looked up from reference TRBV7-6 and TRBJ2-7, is GAGVSQSPRYKVTKRGQDVALRCDPISGHVSLYWYRQALGQGPEFLTYFNYEAQQDKSGLPNDRFSAERPEGSISTLTIQRTEQRDSAMYRCASSTGLAAYEQYFGPGTRLTVT.

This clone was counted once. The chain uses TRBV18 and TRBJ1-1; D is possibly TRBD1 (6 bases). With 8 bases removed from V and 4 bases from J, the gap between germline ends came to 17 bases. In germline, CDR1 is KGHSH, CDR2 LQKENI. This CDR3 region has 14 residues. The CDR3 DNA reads TGTGCCAGCACTACAGAGGGGGGGGGCACTGAAGCTTTCTTT. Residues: CASTTEGGGTEAFF.